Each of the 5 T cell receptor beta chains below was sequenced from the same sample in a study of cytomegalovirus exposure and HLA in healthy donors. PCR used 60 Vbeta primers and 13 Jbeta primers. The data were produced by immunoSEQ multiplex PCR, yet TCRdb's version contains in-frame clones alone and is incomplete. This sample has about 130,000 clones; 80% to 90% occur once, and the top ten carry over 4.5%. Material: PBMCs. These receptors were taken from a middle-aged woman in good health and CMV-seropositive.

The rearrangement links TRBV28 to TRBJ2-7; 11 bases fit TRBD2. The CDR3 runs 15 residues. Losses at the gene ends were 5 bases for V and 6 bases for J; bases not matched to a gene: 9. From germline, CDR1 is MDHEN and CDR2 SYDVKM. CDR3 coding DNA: TGTGCCAGCAGTCTCCCATCTAGCGGGAGGCGCGAGCAGTACTTC. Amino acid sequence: CASSLPSSGRREQYF.

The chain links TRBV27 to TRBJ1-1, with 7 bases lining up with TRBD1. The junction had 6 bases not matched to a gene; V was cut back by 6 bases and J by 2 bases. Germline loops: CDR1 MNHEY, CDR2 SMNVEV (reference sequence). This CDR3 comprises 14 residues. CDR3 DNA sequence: TGTGCCAGCAGGGACGGGACAGCTAACACTGAAGCTTTCTTT. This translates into CASRDGTANTEAFF.

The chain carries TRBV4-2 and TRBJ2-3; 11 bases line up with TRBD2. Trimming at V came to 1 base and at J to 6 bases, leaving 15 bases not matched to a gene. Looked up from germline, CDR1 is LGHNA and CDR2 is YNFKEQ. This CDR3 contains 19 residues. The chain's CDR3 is CASSQGDSGRAFNMDTQYF. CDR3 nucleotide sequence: TGTGCCAGCAGCCAAGGTGATAGCGGGAGGGCCTTCAATATGGATACGCAGTATTTT.

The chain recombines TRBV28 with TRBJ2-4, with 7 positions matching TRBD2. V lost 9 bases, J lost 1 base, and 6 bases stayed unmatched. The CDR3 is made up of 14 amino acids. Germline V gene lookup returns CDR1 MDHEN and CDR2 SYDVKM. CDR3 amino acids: CASRWGGAKNIQYF. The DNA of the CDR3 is TGTGCCAGTAGATGGGGGGGGGCCAAAAACATTCAGTACTTC.

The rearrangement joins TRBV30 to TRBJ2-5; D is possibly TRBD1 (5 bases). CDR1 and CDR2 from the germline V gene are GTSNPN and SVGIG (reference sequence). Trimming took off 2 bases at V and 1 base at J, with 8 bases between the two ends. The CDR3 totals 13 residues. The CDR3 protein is CAWSKGLQETQYF. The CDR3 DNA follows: TGTGCCTGGAGTAAGGGGCTCCAAGAGACCCAGTACTTC.